This TCR beta chain appears in the sequencing data of a study of OX40 agonist ivuxolimab in advanced cancers. Study-level background: Ivuxolimab was a fully human IgG2 agonistic monoclonal antibody targeting the costimulatory receptor OX40 (CD134). Intravenous ivuxolimab was administered to patients every 2 weeks at six dose levels: 0.01, 0.1, 0.3, 1.5, 3 and 10 mg/kg. Of the roughly 50 dose-escalation patients, hepatocellular carcinoma was present in about 20, melanoma in roughly 15, renal cell carcinoma in 9 and head and neck cancer in 9. In the dose-escalation cohort, approximately 80% of patients were male, and the mean age was 60 years with a range of roughly 20 to 80. Patients were allowed to have had prior anti-PD-1, anti-PD-L1 or anti-CTLA-4 therapy, and 40% to 45% of the dose-escalation patients had been treated with checkpoint inhibitors. Three dose-escalation patients achieved partial responses, one with hepatocellular carcinoma and two with cutaneous melanoma. The purpose of peripheral TCRbeta sequencing was to test whether ivuxolimab changed TCR sequence diversity and led to clonal T-cell expansion. The monotherapy dose-escalation portion (N ≈ 52 patients) of the phase I ivuxolimab trial is reported in the paper. General conclusions and limits of the study: Partial responders in the 0.1-3.0 mg/kg groups had among the lowest normalized peripheral clonal expansion, especially among CD8+ T cells. Low levels of normalized T-cell clonal expansion were also seen in some nonresponding patients. The antigen specificity of the clonally expanded peripheral T cells was not determined. At doses from 0.1 to 3.0 mg/kg, clonal expansion was seen in both CD4+ and CD8+ blood T cells between baseline and week 6. On average, CD8+ T cells showed more expanded clones than CD4+ T cells after ivuxolimab.

The trial excluded patients who had a history of autoimmune disease or were on systemic immunosuppression. Peripheral blood for TCR sequencing was drawn from every dose cohort at baseline, at cycle 4 day 1 and at cycle 7 day 1. Samples were obtained from an open-label, multicenter, first-in-human phase I dose-escalation trial of ivuxolimab. Adults with locally advanced or metastatic head and neck squamous cell, hepatocellular, melanoma or renal cell carcinoma were enrolled in the trial. Before TCR sequencing, CD4+ and CD8+ T cells were separately sorted from peripheral blood. Deletion took 2 bases off V and 2 bases off J, with a span of 7 bases between the germline ends. The CDR3, cysteine through phenylalanine, is 14 amino acids long. Only the CDR3 portion is preserved as DNA: 42 bases, with reading frame beginning at the first base. CDR1 and CDR2 were assigned from the germline V gene as SGHAT and FQNNGV.

Genomic DNA was extracted from sorted cells for sequencing of the TCRbeta CDR3 region. The immunoSEQ Assay was used to sequence the TCRbeta CDR3 regions. Imported from immuneACCESS, the table was reduced by TCRdb to in-frame sequences with V and J called. These copies leave out some clones; in studies compared against another copy, an unresolved V gene accounts for under half, and the cause of the remainder is not known. Present in this sample are about 97,000 clones, approximately 87% of which were seen just once. The ten top clones hold over 4.5% of the sample. About this clone itself: Its cognate antigen has yet to be identified. No much larger clonotype is one base removed from it; base qualities were not supplied.

This sequence was found in an adult with an advanced solid tumor such as melanoma, head and neck, liver or kidney cancer. The sequence is built from TRBV11-2 and TRBJ1-3, and the D gene may be TRBD1, 6 bases matching. Sample: CD4+ or CD8+ T cells sorted from blood, taken in a trial of the OX40 agonist ivuxolimab. The sequence in DNA is TGTGCCAGCAGCTTACAGGGGACTGGAAACACCATATATTTT. Its translation is CASSLQGTGNTIYF.